The present T cell receptor (beta chain) was sequenced within a study of blood T cell repertoires in COVID-19 (TCRdb year 2020). Regarding the study in general: Collaborator samples came from the United States, Italy and Spain and covered acute and convalescent phases of COVID-19. The prospective study material was composed of cDNA or gDNA derived from T cells, B-cell-depleted T cells, or PBMCs. Subjects who had been exposed to COVID-19, were actively infected with it, or had recovered from it provided the deeply sampled blood TCRbeta repertoires that made up the dataset. The repertoires were released in a freely available public database meant as a resource for research on the immune response to SARS-CoV-2. Samples were obtained from the ongoing ImmuneRACE study (first 160 participants) and from about 1,300 subjects provided by 6 global collaborators. A de-identified subject ID, COVID-19 status, age in years and sex were almost always included in the sample metadata. HLA class I and class II types, where available, came from metadata supplied by the sample provider rather than from assay-based typing.

The paper as a whole reports these results and caveats: How much clinical and demographic metadata was included differed by source and by participant, and the metadata was provided uncurated.

One collaborating source in Seattle enrolled patients during active infection and followed them longitudinally through the course of disease. Each collaborating institution followed its own protocols to collect whole blood in K2EDTA tubes. Collaborator samples were shipped for TCRbeta analysis as frozen whole blood, isolated PBMCs, or DNA extracted from either sample type. The immunoSEQ Assay, a bias-controlled multiplex PCR, was used to amplify TCRbeta CDR3 regions from genomic DNA. Per the original workflow: The number of nucleated cells in each sample was estimated from the amplification of reference gene primers within the assay. To quantify the absolute abundance of each unique TCRbeta CDR3 rearrangement, sequence reads were collapsed and filtered. For each sample, productive Simpson clonality was calculated by taking the square root of Simpson's diversity index across productive rearrangements. In TCRdb, the immuneACCESS table is reduced to in-frame sequences with V and J assigned. These tables do not hold every clone; where another copy was compared, an unresolved V gene accounts for under half, and the others remain unexplained. That table furnishes V, J and clone size, whereas the DNA furnished D and trimming. The sample table contains about 240,000 clones; only one count was recorded for over 75% of them. Around 5.5% of the sample comes from the top ten.

About this clone itself: Which antigen it targets is not known. Per-base quality was not reported, and no clone a single base away is much larger than it.

V trim: 2 bases; J trim: 7 bases; unmatched bases: 4. CDR1 and CDR2, looked up from the germline V gene, are KGHDR and SFDVKD. The cysteine opens and the phenylalanine closes a CDR3 of 16 amino acids. Here the CDR3 DNA is all that survives: 48 bases in frame from base 1. The TCR sequence derives from a man in his fifties with COVID-19, enrolled during active disease. Sequencing was done on a sample of peripheral blood. This chain is built from TRBV24-1 and TRBJ2-1, with TRBD2 identical over 13 junction bases. The CDR3 has the sequence CATSDWGTSGVNEQFF. In nucleotides, the sequence is TGTGCCACCAGTGATTGGGGGACTAGCGGGGTGAATGAGCAGTTCTTC.